The rows below give T cell receptor beta chains drawn from one sample of a study of T cell repertoires in aging, cancer and after chemotherapy. TCRdb re-called the multiplex PCR reads through MiXCR, storing one row per CDR3 protein. The sample shows some 2,100 distinct CDR3 sequences, about 25% of them seen only once. Sequenced material: blood. The receptors were gathered from a human donor with a solid tumor. The CDR3 runs from the conserved cysteine through the conserved F or W. Each record gives: V gene, J gene, D gene, clone size, CDR3 DNA, CDR3 protein. D genes are given only for firm matches. Some rows mark clone size as missing; the rest say once, few, many or name a class of expanded clone.

TRBV10-3	TRBJ2-7	.	.	TGTGCCATCAGTGTCTTGAGACAATCTTTCGGCGAGCAGTACTTC	CAISVLRQSFGEQYF
TRBV6-5	TRBJ2-1	TRBD2	medium-sized	TGTGCCAGCTGGGGCCGAGCGGGATCGAACTACAATGAGCAGTTCTTC	CASWGRAGSNYNEQFF
TRBV20-1	TRBJ2-1	TRBD2	.	TGCAGTGCGGAGGCAGCGGGAGGTGAGCAGTTCTTC	CSAEAAGGEQFF
TRBV6-2/TRBV6-3	TRBJ1-5	.	.	TGTGCCAGCAGTTCCGGGACCCGAAGCAATCAGCCCCAGCATTTT	CASSSGTRSNQPQHF
TRBV6-4	TRBJ1-1	.	.	TGTGCCAGCAGGCCAGACAGTATTCGTAACACTGAAGCTTTCTTT	CASRPDSIRNTEAFF
TRBV13	TRBJ2-2	TRBD2	.	TGTGCCAGCAGCCTCTCCGGGACTAGCGGGAGGCGGGGCACCGGGGAGCTGTTTTTT	CASSLSGTSGRRGTGELFF
TRBV5-1	TRBJ2-1	.	.	TGCGCCAGCAGCTTGGCTCCGACGAGCTCCTACAATGAGCAGTTCTTC	CASSLAPTSSYNEQFF
TRBV2	TRBJ1-4	.	.	TGTGCCAGCGGGACTGATTTGGGTGAAAAACTGTTTTTT	CASGTDLGEKLFF
TRBV30	TRBJ2-1	TRBD2	large	TGTGCCTGGGTCGGTGGGGAAAGCGGGGGGGCTAATGAGCAGTTCTTC	CAWVGGESGGANEQFF
TRBV29-1	TRBJ1-1	.	large	TGCAGCGCCTATGGCCAGCTGAACACTGAAGCTTTCTTT	CSAYGQLNTEAFF